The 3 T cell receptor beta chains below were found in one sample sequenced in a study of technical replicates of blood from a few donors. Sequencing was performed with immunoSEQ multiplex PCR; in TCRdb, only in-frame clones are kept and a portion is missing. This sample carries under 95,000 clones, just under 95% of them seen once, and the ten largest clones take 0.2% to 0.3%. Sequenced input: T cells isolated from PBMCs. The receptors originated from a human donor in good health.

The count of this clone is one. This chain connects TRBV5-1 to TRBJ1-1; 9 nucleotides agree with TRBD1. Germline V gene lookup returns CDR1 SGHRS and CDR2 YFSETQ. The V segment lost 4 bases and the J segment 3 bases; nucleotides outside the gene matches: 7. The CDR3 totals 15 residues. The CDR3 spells CASSAGQGRDTEAFF. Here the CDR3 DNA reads TGCGCCAGCAGCGCAGGACAGGGGAGGGACACTGAAGCTTTCTTT.

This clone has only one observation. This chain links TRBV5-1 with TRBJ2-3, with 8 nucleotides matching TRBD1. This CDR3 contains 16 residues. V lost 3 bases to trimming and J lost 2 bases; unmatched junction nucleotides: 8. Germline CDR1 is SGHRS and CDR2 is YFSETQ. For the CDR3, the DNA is TGCGCCAGCAGCTCCACCGGGACAGGTCCCACAGATACGCAGTATTTT. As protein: CASSSTGTGPTDTQYF.

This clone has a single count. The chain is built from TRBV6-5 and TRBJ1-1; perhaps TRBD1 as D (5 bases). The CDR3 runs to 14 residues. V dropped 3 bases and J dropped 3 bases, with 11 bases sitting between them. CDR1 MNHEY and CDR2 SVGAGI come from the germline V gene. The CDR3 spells CASSYQGLDTEAFF. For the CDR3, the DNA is TGTGCCAGCAGTTATCAGGGTTTGGACACTGAAGCTTTCTTT.